This T cell receptor beta chain was sequenced during a study of T cell responses to AZD1222 COVID-19 vaccine. Profiling relied on immunoSEQ multiplex PCR, and the TCRdb table lists in-frame clones only, not all of them. The data hold about 94,000 clones, with about 88% observed a single time. The CDR3 has 17 residues. In germline, CDR1 is DFQATT, CDR2 SNEGSKA (reference sequence). V lost 3 bases to trimming and J lost 2 bases; unmatched junction nucleotides: 10. The receptor comes from an adult in good health. The source was peripheral blood, collected on day 0 of AZD1222 vaccination. V is TRBV20-1 and J is TRBJ1-5; 10 nucleotides agree with TRBD1. CDR3 in amino acids: CSASRGTGTGGNQPQHF. The CDR3 DNA reads as TGCAGTGCTAGTAGGGGAACCGGGACAGGGGGCAATCAGCCCCAGCATTTT.